The 26 T cell receptor beta chains presented below share a single source sample, sequenced in a study of cytomegalovirus exposure and HLA in healthy donors. The PCR employed 60 Vbeta primers together with 13 Jbeta primers. Here immunoSEQ multiplex PCR was the method, and the copy in TCRdb shows in-frame clones only, minus some. The data hold 150,000 to 200,000 clones, with 75% to 90% observed a single time. The sample taken for sequencing was PBMCs. The receptor source for this set is a woman under 30 in good health and CMV-seronegative.

This chain links TRBV2 with TRBJ2-2, with a tentative D call TRBD2 (5 bases). V was pared by 7 bases and J by 1 base, with 7 bases between. The CDR3 length is 13 residues. Germline CDR1 SNHLY, CDR2 FYNNEI. In nucleotides, the CDR3 is TGTGCCAGCAAGGAGGTGAACACCGGGGAGCTGTTTTTT. It translates to CASKEVNTGELFF.

This chain joins TRBV6-1 and TRBJ2-1; 8 bases are a match to TRBD2. CDR3 length equals 21 residues. Germline V CDR1 and CDR2: MNHNS, SASEGT. After removal of 1 base from V and 8 bases from J, the junction contained 25 bases not matched to a gene. CDR3 nucleotides: TGTGCCAGCAGTGAAGGGTCTAGCGGGTTACTTTACATCGCAGGGAACGATGAGCAGTTCTTC. This encodes CASSEGSSGLLYIAGNDEQFF.

V usage is TRBV18 and J usage is TRBJ1-5; 9 positions agree with TRBD1. This CDR3 contains 17 residues. Germline-derived CDR1 and CDR2 are KGHSH and LQKENI. V lost 4 bases, J lost 3 bases, and 10 bases stayed unmatched. CDR3 DNA: TGTGCCAGCTCACTAAACCGGGACAGGGTTGACAATCAGCCCCAGCATTTT. Translating it yields CASSLNRDRVDNQPQHF.

V usage is TRBV7-3 and J usage is TRBJ2-3; D uncertain. CDR3 length: 15 amino acids. Germline V gives CDR1 SGHTA, CDR2 FQGTGA. V gave up 7 bases and J gave up 6 bases, with 20 bases separating them. For the CDR3, the DNA is TGTGCCAGCACCCTCAATCCGGGTAGACTGGATACGCAGTATTTT. Residues: CASTLNPGRLDTQYF. The variable domain in full, completed from reference TRBV7-3 and TRBJ2-3, reads GAGVSQTPSNKVTEKGKYVELRCDPISGHTALYWYRQSLGQGPEFLIYFQGTGAADDSGLPNDRFFAVRPEGSVSTLKIQRTERGDSAVYLCASTLNPGRLDTQYFGPGTRLTVL.

The V call is TRBV6-1, the J call TRBJ1-1, with D tentatively TRBD1 (5 bases). This CDR3 is built from 14 residues. Germline-derived CDR1 and CDR2 are MNHNS and SASEGT. Trimming cost V 5 bases and J 5 bases, with 15 bases left between them. The CDR3 region is CASSTDTGGTEAFF. The CDR3 coding sequence is TGTGCCAGCAGTACGGACACGGGAGGAACTGAAGCTTTCTTT.

The chain uses TRBV6-4 and TRBJ2-1; 8 bases fit TRBD1. With 6 bases clipped from V and 7 bases from J, the junction kept 23 bases outside the gene matches. The CDR3 spans 19 residues. Germline loops: CDR1 MRHNA, CDR2 SNTAGT. CDR3 sequence: CASSPALGMGQGAGNEQFF. The CDR3 nucleotides are TGTGCCAGCAGCCCAGCTTTAGGGATGGGCCAGGGGGCAGGGAATGAGCAGTTCTTC.

The chain recombines TRBV19 with TRBJ2-4; the match to TRBD1 covers 10 bases. Germline CDR1 reads LNHDA; CDR2 reads SQIVND (reference sequence). V gave up 6 bases and J gave up 4 bases; unmatched junction bases: 3. The CDR3 has 14 amino acids. The DNA for the CDR3 is TGTGCCAGTAGCGCGGGACAGGGGAAAAACATTCAGTACTTC. Translated, it gives CASSAGQGKNIQYF. Full variable domain (outside the CDR3, taken from reference TRBV19 and TRBJ2-4): DGGITQSPKYLFRKEGQNVTLSCEQNLNHDAMYWYRQDPGQGLRLIYYSQIVNDFQKGDIAEGYSVSREKKESFPLTVTSAQKNPTAFYLCASSAGQGKNIQYFGAGTRLSVL.

This chain connects TRBV5-4 to TRBJ1-2; tentative D call: TRBD1 (6 bases). The length of the CDR3 is 13 residues. The V and J ends lost 4 bases and 1 base respectively, with 8 bases between them. Germline CDR1 and CDR2: SGHNT and YYREEE (reference sequence). Here the CDR3 reads CASSVDSNYGYTF. For the CDR3, the DNA is TGTGCCAGCAGCGTGGACAGTAACTATGGCTACACCTTC.

The chain combines TRBV10-1 with TRBJ2-7; 8 bases fit TRBD1. The CDR3 totals 13 residues. Germline V lookup: CDR1 WNHNN, CDR2 SYGVQD (reference sequence). J gave up 2 bases and V 8 bases, and 5 bases lay outside the gene matches. The CDR3 bases are TGCGCCAGCCAGGACAGGGTCCCCTACGAGCAGTACTTC. This translates into CASQDRVPYEQYF.

V and J are TRBV19 and TRBJ2-3; 9 bases agree with TRBD1. This CDR3 is 16 amino acids long. V lost 7 bases, J lost 6 bases, and 14 bases stayed unmatched. The V gene's germline CDR1 is LNHDA and CDR2 SQIVND (reference sequence). The CDR3 sequence: CASTLSGTGSIDTQYF. In DNA, the CDR3 is TGTGCCAGTACCCTGTCTGGGACAGGGTCTATCGATACGCAGTATTTT. The full variable domain, rest sourced from reference TRBV19 and TRBJ2-3, is DGGITQSPKYLFRKEGQNVTLSCEQNLNHDAMYWYRQDPGQGLRLIYYSQIVNDFQKGDIAEGYSVSREKKESFPLTVTSAQKNPTAFYLCASTLSGTGSIDTQYFGPGTRLTVL.

Only a few counts were recorded for this clone. The chain joins TRBV5-1 to TRBJ2-7; D remains unclear. Per germline, CDR1 SGHRS and CDR2 YFSETQ. With 0 bases removed from V and 1 base from J, the gap between germline ends came to 8 bases. The CDR3 sequence is 14 residues long. In DNA, the CDR3 is TGCGCCAGCAGCTTGGACGGTTTTTCCTACGAGCAGTACTTC. This gives the protein CASSLDGFSYEQYF.

This clone occurred once. The V call is TRBV7-8, the J call TRBJ1-2; D gene uncertain. V dropped 1 base and J dropped 4 bases, with 7 bases sitting between them. The CDR3 consists of 13 residues. The germline CDR1 and CDR2 sequences are SGHVS and FQNEAQ. CDR3: CASSLGGFYGYTF. In DNA form, the CDR3 reads TGTGCCAGCAGCTTAGGAGGATTCTATGGCTACACCTTC.

V and J are TRBV9 and TRBJ2-7; TRBD1 matches 10 bases. Per the germline V gene, CDR1 is SGDLS and CDR2 is YYNGEE. J gave up 4 bases and V 3 bases, and 10 bases lay outside the gene matches. The CDR3 has 16 amino acids. The CDR3 sequence: CASSGGRDRGQYEQYF. In DNA form, the CDR3 reads TGTGCCAGCAGCGGTGGCCGGGACAGGGGACAGTACGAGCAGTACTTC.

The CDR3 DNA follows: TGTGCCAGCAGCGAGGAGATGAGGACCGGGGAGCTGTTTTTT. It is translated as CASSEEMRTGELFF. V usage is TRBV9 and J usage is TRBJ2-2, with D unclear. The CDR3 has 14 amino acids. V lost 3 bases to trimming and J lost 5 bases, with 11 bases between them. Germline V gives CDR1 SGDLS, CDR2 YYNGEE.

This chain connects TRBV6-5 to TRBJ1-2, with D tentatively TRBD1 (5 bases). CDR1 and CDR2 (germline): MNHEY, SVGAGI. The CDR3 is 13 residues long. Trimming left V 4 bases short and J 5 bases short, with 11 bases between. The CDR3 loop reads CASSWGGVYGYTF. DNA for the CDR3: TGTGCCAGCAGTTGGGGGGGGGTATATGGCTACACCTTC.

The chain joins TRBV6-5 to TRBJ1-5, with no clear D. V shed 6 bases and J shed 1 base, with 13 bases lying between them. Germline CDR1 MNHEY, CDR2 SVGAGI. The CDR3 consists of 15 residues. The CDR3 DNA reads as TGTGCCAGCAGCCCGGACCTAGCCAGCAATCAGCCCCAGCATTTT. Its translation: CASSPDLASNQPQHF.

J is TRBJ2-5 and V is TRBV30, with 11 bases aligning to TRBD2. The CDR3 length is 14 residues. The germline gives CDR1 GTSNPN, CDR2 SVGIG (reference sequence). The V and J ends lost 3 bases and 5 bases, in that order; junction bases with no gene match: 5. CDR3 nucleotide sequence: TGTGCCTGGAGGGGGCTAGCGGGAGGTGAGACCCAGTACTTC. Encoded protein: CAWRGLAGGETQYF.

The chain employs TRBV27 and TRBJ1-5; no clear D. The germline V and J ends were trimmed by 6 bases and 1 base, with 13 bases remaining between them. Germline V CDR1 and CDR2: MNHEY, SMNVEV (reference sequence). This CDR3 contains 15 residues. CDR3 amino acids: CASSSLPGSNQPQHF. As DNA, the CDR3 is TGTGCCAGCAGCTCCCTTCCAGGCAGCAATCAGCCCCAGCATTTT.

The table lists this clone with a count of one. The V call is TRBV27, the J call TRBJ2-4; TRBD1 matches 9 bases. CDR1 and CDR2 (germline): MNHEY, SMNVEV (reference sequence). This CDR3 has 12 amino acids. Trimming took 7 bases from V and 7 from J; bases not matched to a gene: 2. Here the CDR3 DNA reads TGTGCCAGCAAGACAGGGGGTAACATTCAGTACTTC. The encoded protein is CASKTGGNIQYF.

This chain connects TRBV11-2 to TRBJ2-6; D call uncertain. CDR1 and CDR2 from the germline V gene are SGHAT and FQNNGV. This CDR3 is 13 amino acids long. V was cut by 5 bases and J by 5 bases, with 7 bases left in between. CDR3 region: CASSPVWANVLTF. In DNA form, the CDR3 reads TGTGCCAGCAGCCCAGTTTGGGCCAACGTCCTGACTTTC.

The chain links TRBV5-6 to TRBJ2-2, with D perhaps matching TRBD2 (5 bases). CDR1 and CDR2 from the germline V gene are SGHDT and YYEEEE. The V gene lost 4 bases and the J gene lost 9 bases, with 7 bases spanning the gap. CDR3 length: 11 amino acids. This CDR3 reads CASSRGRELFF. DNA of the CDR3: TGTGCCAGCAGCCGGGGTAGGGAGCTGTTTTTT.

This clone occurred once. This CDR3 reads CASSQLGTGETEAFF. The CDR3 bases are TGTGCCAGCAGCCAGCTAGGGACAGGGGAAACTGAAGCTTTCTTT. The chain joins TRBV27 to TRBJ1-1; 10 bases are a match to TRBD1. Trimming removed 6 bases from V and 5 bases from J; junction bases left unmatched: 9. From germline, CDR1 is MNHEY and CDR2 SMNVEV (reference sequence). This CDR3 has 15 residues.

The chain links TRBV2 to TRBJ1-1; D is uncertain. The germline V and J ends were trimmed by 7 bases and 7 bases, with 7 bases remaining between them. This CDR3 contains 10 residues. CDR1 is SNHLY and CDR2 is FYNNEI in the germline V gene. This chain's CDR3 is CASMAVEAFF. Written as DNA, the CDR3 is TGTGCCAGCATGGCAGTTGAAGCTTTCTTT.

This chain uses TRBV6-5 with TRBJ1-6; tentative D call: TRBD1 (5 bases). The CDR3 contains 14 residues. Looked up from germline, CDR1 is MNHEY and CDR2 is SVGAGI. With 5 bases removed from V and 6 bases from J, the gap between germline ends came to 11 bases. In nucleotides, the CDR3 is TGTGCCAGCAGTCCCACAGGTTTTAATTCACCCCTCCACTTT. Translated, it gives CASSPTGFNSPLHF.

CDR3 residues: CASSLGGDPYEQYF. Written as DNA, the CDR3 is TGTGCCAGCAGCTTGGGGGGGGATCCCTACGAGCAGTACTTC. V gene TRBV5-6 combines with J gene TRBJ2-7; a possible D gene is TRBD2 (6 bases). The germline CDR1 and CDR2 sequences are SGHDT and YYEEEE. The germline V and J ends were trimmed by 0 bases and 2 bases, with 9 bases remaining between them. The CDR3 totals 14 residues.

The chain uses TRBV10-2 and TRBJ1-2; 8 bases are shared with TRBD1. This CDR3 has 14 residues. After removal of 5 bases from V and 3 bases from J, the junction contained 5 bases not matched to a gene. The V gene's germline CDR1 is WSHSY and CDR2 SAAADI. In DNA, the CDR3 is TGCGCCAGCAGTTTTCAGGGGGCGGACTATGGCTACACCTTC. It is translated as CASSFQGADYGYTF.